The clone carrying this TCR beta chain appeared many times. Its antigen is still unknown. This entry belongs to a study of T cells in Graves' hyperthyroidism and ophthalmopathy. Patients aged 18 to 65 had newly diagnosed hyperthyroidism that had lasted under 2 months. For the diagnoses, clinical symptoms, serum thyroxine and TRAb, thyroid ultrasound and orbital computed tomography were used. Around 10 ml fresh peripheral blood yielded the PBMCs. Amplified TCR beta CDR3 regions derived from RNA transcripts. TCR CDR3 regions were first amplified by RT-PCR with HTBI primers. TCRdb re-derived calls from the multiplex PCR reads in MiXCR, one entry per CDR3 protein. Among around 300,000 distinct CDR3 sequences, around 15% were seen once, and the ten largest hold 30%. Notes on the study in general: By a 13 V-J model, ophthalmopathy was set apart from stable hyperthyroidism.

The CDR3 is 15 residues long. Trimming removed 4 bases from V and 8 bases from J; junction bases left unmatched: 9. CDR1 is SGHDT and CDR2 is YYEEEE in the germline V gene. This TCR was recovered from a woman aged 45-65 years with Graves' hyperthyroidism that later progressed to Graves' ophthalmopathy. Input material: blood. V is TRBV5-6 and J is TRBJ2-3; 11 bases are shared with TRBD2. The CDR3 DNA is TGTGCCAGCAGCCCAGCTACTAGCGGGAGTCCTACGCAGTATTTT. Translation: CASSPATSGSPTQYF.